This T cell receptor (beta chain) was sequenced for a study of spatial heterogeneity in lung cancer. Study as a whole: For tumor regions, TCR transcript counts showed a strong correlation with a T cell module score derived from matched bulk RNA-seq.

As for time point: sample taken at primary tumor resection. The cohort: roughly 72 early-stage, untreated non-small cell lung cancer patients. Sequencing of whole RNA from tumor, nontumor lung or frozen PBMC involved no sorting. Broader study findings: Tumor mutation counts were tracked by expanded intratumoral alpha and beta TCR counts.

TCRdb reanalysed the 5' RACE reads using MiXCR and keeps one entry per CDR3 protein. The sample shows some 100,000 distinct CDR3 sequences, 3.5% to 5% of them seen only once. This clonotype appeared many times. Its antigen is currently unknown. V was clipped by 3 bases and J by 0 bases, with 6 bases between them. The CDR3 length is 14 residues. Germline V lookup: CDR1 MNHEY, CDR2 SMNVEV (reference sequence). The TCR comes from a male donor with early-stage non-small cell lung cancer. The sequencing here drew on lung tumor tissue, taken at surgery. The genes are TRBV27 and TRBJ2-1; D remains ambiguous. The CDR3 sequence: CASSFISSYNEQFF. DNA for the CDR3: TGTGCCAGCAGTTTCATTAGCTCCTACAATGAGCAGTTCTTC.